This T cell receptor (beta chain) comes out of a study of OX40 agonist ivuxolimab in advanced cancers. Notes on the study in general: Clonal expansion from baseline to week 6 occurred in both CD4+ and CD8+ T cells. Patients with a partial response at 0.1-3.0 mg/kg had among the lowest clonal expansion. Relative to CD4+ cells, CD8+ T cells on average had more expanded clones.

Sampling of blood occurred at baseline, cycle 4 day 1, and cycle 7 day 1. The CDR3 sequence is 12 residues long. Per germline, CDR1 SGHTA and CDR2 FQGNSA. Trimming shortened V by 1 base and J by 7 bases, and 8 bases separated the two germline ends. TCRdb keeps only in-frame clones here, not all; method: immunoSEQ multiplex PCR. The data contain around 30,000 clones, approximately 84% of them seen just once; the ten biggest clones take up 20% to 25%. This clone occurred a few times. The antigen remains undetermined. V usage is TRBV7-2 and J usage is TRBJ2-7, with D tentatively TRBD2 (6 bases). The sequences come from CD4+ or CD8+ T cells sorted from blood, collected in a trial of the OX40 agonist ivuxolimab. The sequence was collected from an adult with an advanced solid tumor such as melanoma, head and neck, liver or kidney cancer. CDR3 loop: CASSLELAEQYF. CDR3 coding DNA: TGTGCCAGCAGCTTAGAGCTAGCGGAGCAGTACTTC.